The 21 T cell receptor beta chains presented below share a single source sample, sequenced in a study of graft-versus-host responses after intestinal transplantation. What these receptors recognize is not known. Generated by immunoSEQ multiplex PCR, the TCRdb table keeps only in-frame clones and is missing some. The sample records 80,000 to 100,000 clones, approximately 88% being singletons. Specimen: unstimulated CD4+ T cells sorted from spleen or lymph node cells, collected before intestinal transplant. The receptors were sampled from a human donor who received an intestinal transplant.

DNA of the CDR3: TGTGCCATCAGTGCAACTAGCGGCCAGAGGCATGAGCAGTTCTTC. Translated, it gives CAISATSGQRHEQFF. This chain connects TRBV10-3 to TRBJ2-1; 8 nucleotides match TRBD2. Germline V gives CDR1 ENHRY, CDR2 SYGVKD. Trimming at V came to 4 bases and at J to 8 bases, leaving 10 bases not matched to a gene. This CDR3 comprises 15 residues.

The J gene is TRBJ1-5, the V gene TRBV21-1; the table gives TRBD1 as D, unverified against the DNA. TRBV21-1 is given as a pseudogene. This CDR3 is built from 16 residues. CDR3 region: CASSTVEDRLNQPQHF. The CDR3 DNA reads as TGTGCCAGCAGCACCGTGGAGGACAGGCTCAATCAGCCCCAGCATTTT.

In its sample, this clone was seen a few times. The gene calls are TRBV10-2 and TRBJ1-6, with 12 bases matching TRBD1. The V gene end was trimmed by 7 bases and the J gene end by 10 bases; junction bases not matched to a gene: 2. The CDR3 has 13 amino acids. Germline-derived CDR1 and CDR2 are WSHSY and SAAADI. The CDR3 is CASKGQGASPLHF. The CDR3 DNA follows: TGCGCCAGCAAGGGACAGGGGGCCTCACCCCTCCACTTT.

V and J are TRBV19 and TRBJ2-2; 10 positions match TRBD1. V lost 8 bases, J lost 7 bases, and 7 bases stayed unmatched. CDR3 length: 14 residues. Germline CDR1 LNHDA, CDR2 SQIVND (reference sequence). The CDR3 sequence is CASRGTGAGGELFF. The CDR3 coding sequence is TGTGCCAGTCGCGGGACAGGGGCGGGCGGGGAGCTGTTTTTT.

CDR3 in DNA: TGTGCCAGCAGCCAAACCAGGGGGCGGGCGGAGACCCAGTACTTC. It is translated as CASSQTRGRAETQYF. The genes are TRBV28 and TRBJ2-5, with TRBD1 matching over 8 bases. J lost 5 bases, V lost 6 bases, and 11 bases had no gene match. This CDR3 contains 15 residues. Germline V CDR1 and CDR2: MDHEN, SYDVKM.

Only one count was recorded for this clone. The CDR3 DNA sequence: TGTGCCAGCAGCCCGGGACAGGGTCAGACAGATACGCAGTATTTT. It codes for CASSPGQGQTDTQYF. V and J are TRBV2 and TRBJ2-3, with 9 bases identical to TRBD1. Looked up from germline, CDR1 is SNHLY and CDR2 is FYNNEI. There are 15 residues in the CDR3. Trimming at V came to 6 bases and at J to 3 bases, leaving 7 bases not matched to a gene.

The rearrangement joins TRBV28 to TRBJ2-1, with D perhaps matching TRBD2 (6 bases). The V gene lost 5 bases and the J gene lost 7 bases, with 9 bases spanning the gap. Germline V gene lookup returns CDR1 MDHEN and CDR2 SYDVKM. The CDR3 extends over 12 amino acids. CDR3 nucleotides: TGTGCCAGCAGTCCAGGGAGGAATGAGCAGTTCTTC. It specifies CASSPGRNEQFF.

The CDR3 region is CASSLSQGSNQPQHF. The CDR3 DNA follows: TGTGCCAGCAGTTTAAGTCAGGGTAGCAATCAGCCCCAGCATTTT. The V and J genes are TRBV27 and TRBJ1-5, with a possible D match to TRBD1 (5 bases). The CDR3 is 15 residues long. The ends were cut back, 2 bases at V and 0 bases at J, with 8 bases in the middle. CDR1 is MNHEY and CDR2 is SMNVEV in the germline V gene (reference sequence).

J is TRBJ2-2 and V is TRBV5-1, with D possibly being TRBD1 or TRBD2 (5 bases each). The CDR3 has 15 amino acids. CDR1 and CDR2 (germline): SGHRS, YFSETQ. With 4 bases removed from V and 5 bases from J, the gap between germline ends came to 15 bases. CDR3 region: CASSLGRRGTGELFF. CDR3 DNA sequence: TGCGCCAGCAGCCTGGGGAGAAGGGGAACCGGGGAGCTGTTTTTT.

This rearrangement joins TRBV28 to TRBJ2-4; the match to TRBD1 covers 8 bases. Looked up from germline, CDR1 is MDHEN and CDR2 is SYDVKM. The trim removed 5 bases at V and 7 bases at J, leaving 7 bases unmatched. The CDR3 runs to 14 residues. The CDR3 DNA sequence: TGTGCCAGCAGTATCGGACAGGGTACCAACATTCAGTACTTC. As protein: CASSIGQGTNIQYF.

A single count supports this clone. Other DNA sequences in the sample encode the same CDR3. The rearrangement uses TRBV18 and TRBJ2-7, with TRBD1 identical over 7 bases. The CDR3 is 14 residues long. Looked up from germline, CDR1 is KGHSH and CDR2 is LQKENI. V lost 1 base to trimming and J lost 1 base; unmatched junction nucleotides: 1. CDR3 DNA sequence: TGTGCCAGCTCACCACGACAGGGTTCCTACGAGCAGTACTTC. This translates into CASSPRQGSYEQYF.

The gene calls are TRBV28 and TRBJ1-2, with a weak D call TRBD1 (6 bases). In germline, CDR1 is MDHEN, CDR2 SYDVKM. The CDR3 spans 13 residues. The V and J ends lost 3 bases and 8 bases respectively, with 13 bases between them. CDR3 bases: TGTGCCAGCAGTTTGACCTACAGGGAAGGCTACACCTTC. This gives the protein CASSLTYREGYTF.

The rearrangement joins TRBV18 to TRBJ2-1, with D perhaps matching TRBD1 (6 bases). The CDR3 contains 12 residues. Trimming cost V 8 bases and J 5 bases, with 10 bases left between them. Germline assignment: CDR1 KGHSH and CDR2 LQKENI. CDR3 coding DNA: TGTGCCAGCGCGCCAGGGGACAATGAGCAGTTCTTC. This gives the protein CASAPGDNEQFF.

The V and J genes are TRBV5-4 and TRBJ2-3; TRBD2 matches 12 bases. The CDR3 loop spans 16 amino acids. Looked up from germline, CDR1 is SGHNT and CDR2 is YYREEE (reference sequence). After removal of 4 bases from V and 2 bases from J, the junction contained 5 bases not matched to a gene. Written as DNA, the CDR3 is TGTGCCAGCAGCCTAAGACTAGCGGGGGTCACAGATACGCAGTATTTT. It translates to CASSLRLAGVTDTQYF.

The V call is TRBV18, the J call TRBJ1-1, with 7 bases matching TRBD1. Germline values: CDR1 KGHSH, CDR2 LQKENI. V shed 3 bases, J shed 5 bases, and the junction held 9 bases outside the gene matches. There are 15 residues in the CDR3. The CDR3 loop reads CASSPSNRGHTEAFF. The CDR3, as DNA: TGTGCCAGCTCACCCTCAAACAGGGGCCATACTGAAGCTTTCTTT.

This rearrangement joins TRBV19 to TRBJ1-6; 7 nucleotides match TRBD1. The CDR3 has 14 residues. CDR1 is LNHDA and CDR2 is SQIVND in the germline V gene (reference sequence). The V gene end was trimmed by 2 bases and the J gene end by 10 bases; junction bases not matched to a gene: 5. The CDR3 loop is CASSIRGPQSPLHF. For the CDR3, the DNA is TGTGCCAGTAGTATAAGGGGGCCGCAGTCACCCCTCCACTTT.

In regard to this clone: At the DNA level, this CDR3 is encoded by other sequences in the same sample as well. In DNA form, the CDR3 reads TGCGCCAGCAGCTTGACAGGGGAGAACACTGAAGCTTTCTTT. Its translation: CASSLTGENTEAFF. This chain connects TRBV5-1 to TRBJ1-1, with 7 bases identical to TRBD1. The V and J ends lost 1 base and 1 base, in that order; junction bases with no gene match: 1. The length of the CDR3 is 14 residues. From germline, CDR1 is SGHRS and CDR2 YFSETQ.

The CDR3: CASSPPGLGLALHEQFF. As DNA, the CDR3 is TGTGCCAGCTCACCACCGGGCCTGGGACTAGCGCTGCATGAGCAGTTCTTC. The chain employs TRBV18 and TRBJ2-1; 10 nucleotides match TRBD2. Germline-derived CDR1 and CDR2 are KGHSH and LQKENI. CDR3 length: 17 amino acids. Unmatched junction bases numbered 10, after V lost 0 bases and J lost 8 bases.

With regard to this clone: The junction and the germline gene differ at one end; a read error may be behind it. This chain uses TRBV2 with TRBJ2-7; a weak D match, TRBD1 (5 bases). The germline CDR1 and CDR2 sequences are SNHLY and FYNNEI. This CDR3 spans 12 amino acids. DNA of the CDR3: TGTGCCAGCAGTGCCGGCACCGAAGGGGCTACCTTC. It translates to CASSAGTEGATF.

CDR3 protein: CASSGDRDSDEKLFF. The CDR3 region has the DNA TGTGCCAGCAGCGGGGACAGGGATAGTGATGAAAAACTGTTTTTT. The rearrangement uses TRBV7-9 and TRBJ1-4, with 9 nucleotides matching TRBD1. V was clipped by 5 bases and J by 6 bases; unmatched bases: 7. The CDR3 totals 15 residues. CDR1 SEHNR and CDR2 FQNEAQ come from the germline V gene (reference sequence).

The gene calls are TRBV5-6 and TRBJ2-7, with D maybe TRBD1 (5 bases). The CDR3 contains 15 residues. Deletions cut 4 bases from V and 1 base from J, with 15 bases between. The V gene's germline CDR1 is SGHDT and CDR2 YYEEEE. The CDR3, as DNA: TGTGCCAGCAGCCTACGAGTGACAGTGTCCTACGAGCAGTACTTC. Translation gives CASSLRVTVSYEQYF.